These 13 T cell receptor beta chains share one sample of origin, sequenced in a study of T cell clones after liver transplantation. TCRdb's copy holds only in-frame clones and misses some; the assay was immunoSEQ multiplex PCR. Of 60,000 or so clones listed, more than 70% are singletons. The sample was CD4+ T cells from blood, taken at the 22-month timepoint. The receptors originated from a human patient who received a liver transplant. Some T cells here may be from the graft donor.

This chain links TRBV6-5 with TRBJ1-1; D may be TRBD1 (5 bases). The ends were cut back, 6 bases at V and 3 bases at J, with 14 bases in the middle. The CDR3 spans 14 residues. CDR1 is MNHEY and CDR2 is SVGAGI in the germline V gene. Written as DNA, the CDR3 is TGTGCCAGCAGCGTGATTCAGGGTGACACTGAAGCTTTCTTT. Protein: CASSVIQGDTEAFF.

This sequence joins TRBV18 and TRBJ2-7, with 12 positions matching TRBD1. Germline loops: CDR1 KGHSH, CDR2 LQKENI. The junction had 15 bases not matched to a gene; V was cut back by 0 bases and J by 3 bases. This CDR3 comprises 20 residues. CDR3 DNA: TGTGCCAGCTCACCACCGTTGTTTAATCCCGGGACAGGGGGCATCTACGAGCAGTACTTC. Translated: CASSPPLFNPGTGGIYEQYF. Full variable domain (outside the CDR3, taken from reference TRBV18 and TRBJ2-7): NAGVMQNPRHLVRRRGQEARLRCSPMKGHSHVYWYRQLPEEGLKFMVYLQKENIIDESGMPKERFSAEFPKEGPSILRIQQVVRGDSAAYFCASSPPLFNPGTGGIYEQYFGPGTRLTVT.

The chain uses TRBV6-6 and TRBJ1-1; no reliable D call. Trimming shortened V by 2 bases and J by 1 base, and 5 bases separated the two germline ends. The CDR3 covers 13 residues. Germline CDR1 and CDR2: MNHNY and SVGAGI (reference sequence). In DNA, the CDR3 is TGTGCCAGCAGTTACAATGGGAACACTGAAGCTTTCTTT. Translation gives CASSYNGNTEAFF.

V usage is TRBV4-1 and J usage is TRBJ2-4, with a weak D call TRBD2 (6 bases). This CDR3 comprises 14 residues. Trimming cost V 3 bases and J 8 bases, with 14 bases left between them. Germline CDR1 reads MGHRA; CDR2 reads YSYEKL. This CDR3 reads CASSQKPGADIQYF. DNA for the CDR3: TGCGCCAGCAGCCAGAAACCGGGAGCGGACATTCAGTACTTC.

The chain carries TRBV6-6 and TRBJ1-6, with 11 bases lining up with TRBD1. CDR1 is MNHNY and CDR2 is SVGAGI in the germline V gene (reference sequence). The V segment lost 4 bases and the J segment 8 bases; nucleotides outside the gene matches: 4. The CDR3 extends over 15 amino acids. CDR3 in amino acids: CASSSLDRGHSPLHF. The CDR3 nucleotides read TGTGCCAGCAGTTCGCTGGACAGGGGGCATTCACCCCTCCACTTT.

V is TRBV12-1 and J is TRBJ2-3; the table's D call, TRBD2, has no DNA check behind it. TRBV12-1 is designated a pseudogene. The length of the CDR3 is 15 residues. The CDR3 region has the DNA TGTGCCAGCAGCTTAAGGCGGGGGCTCACAGATACGCAGTATTTT. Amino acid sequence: CASSLRRGLTDTQYF.

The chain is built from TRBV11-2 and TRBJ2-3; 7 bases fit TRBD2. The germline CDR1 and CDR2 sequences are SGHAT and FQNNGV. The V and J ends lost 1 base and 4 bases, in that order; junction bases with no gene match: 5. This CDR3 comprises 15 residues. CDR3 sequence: CASSLGASGPDTQYF. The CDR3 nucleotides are TGTGCCAGCAGCTTAGGCGCTAGCGGCCCAGATACGCAGTATTTT.

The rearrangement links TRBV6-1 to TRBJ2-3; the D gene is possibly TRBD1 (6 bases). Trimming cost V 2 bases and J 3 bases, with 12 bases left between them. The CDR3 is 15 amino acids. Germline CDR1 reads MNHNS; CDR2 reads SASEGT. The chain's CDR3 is CASSETGMKTDTQYF. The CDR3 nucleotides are TGTGCCAGCAGTGAAACAGGGATGAAAACAGATACGCAGTATTTT.

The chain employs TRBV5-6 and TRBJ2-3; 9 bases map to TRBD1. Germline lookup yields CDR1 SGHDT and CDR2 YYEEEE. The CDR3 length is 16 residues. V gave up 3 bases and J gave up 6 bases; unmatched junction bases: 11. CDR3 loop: CASSSFRDRVGDTQYF. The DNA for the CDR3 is TGTGCCAGCAGCTCCTTCCGGGACAGGGTAGGCGATACGCAGTATTTT.

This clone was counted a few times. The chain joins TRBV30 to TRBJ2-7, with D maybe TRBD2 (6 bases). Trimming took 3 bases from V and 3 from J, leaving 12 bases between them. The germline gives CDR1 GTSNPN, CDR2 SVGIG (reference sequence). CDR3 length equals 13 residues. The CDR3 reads CAWRGGAGYEQYF. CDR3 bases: TGTGCCTGGAGAGGAGGGGCAGGCTACGAGCAGTACTTC.

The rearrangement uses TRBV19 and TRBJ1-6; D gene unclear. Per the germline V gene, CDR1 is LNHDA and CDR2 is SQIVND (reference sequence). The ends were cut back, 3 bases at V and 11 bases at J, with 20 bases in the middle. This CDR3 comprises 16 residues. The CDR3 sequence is CASSIQSLRHQTPLHF. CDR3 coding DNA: TGTGCCAGTAGTATTCAGAGTCTGAGACACCAAACACCCCTCCACTTT.

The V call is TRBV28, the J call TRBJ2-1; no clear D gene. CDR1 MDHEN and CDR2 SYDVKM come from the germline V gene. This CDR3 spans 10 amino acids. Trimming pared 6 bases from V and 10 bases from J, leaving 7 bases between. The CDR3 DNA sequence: TGTGCCAGCAGGCTACAAGAGCAGTTCTTC. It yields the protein CASRLQEQFF.

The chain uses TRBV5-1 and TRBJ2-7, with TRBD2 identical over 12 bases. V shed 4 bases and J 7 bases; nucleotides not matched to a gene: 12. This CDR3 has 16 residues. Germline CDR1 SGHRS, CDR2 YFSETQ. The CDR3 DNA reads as TGCGCCAGCAGCCGGACCCTAGCGGGGGGGCCGGAGGAGCAGTACTTC. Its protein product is CASSRTLAGGPEEQYF.